This passage covers 3 T cell receptor beta chains from one sample sequenced in a study of a mutant IDH1 vaccine in newly diagnosed glioma. Using immunoSEQ multiplex PCR, the repertoire was profiled, and TCRdb retains in-frame clones only, with some absent. The table includes about 24,000 clones, 65% to 80% detected once. Antigens for these TCRs are unknown. The time point is: week 11, during vaccination. Vaccination comprised doses that each held 300 ug of mutant IDH1 20-mer peptide, plus topical imiquimod. The sequenced sample was PBMCs, obtained from a glioma patient whose treatment included an IDH1 peptide vaccine. The receptors were sampled from a man aged 40-49 years with glioma.

The chain is built from TRBV14 and TRBJ1-6; no clear D gene. V was trimmed by 4 bases and J by 0 bases, leaving 10 bases between them. The CDR3 covers 16 residues. The germline CDR1 and CDR2 sequences are SGHDN and FVKESK. CDR3 sequence reads: CASSPSWSSYNSPLHF. The DNA of the CDR3 is TGTGCCAGCAGCCCAAGTTGGAGCTCCTATAATTCACCCCTCCACTTT.

The chain couples TRBV5-4 to TRBJ2-7, with TRBD2 matching over 7 bases. V trimming: 1 base; J trimming: 7 bases; junction bases outside the gene matches: 5. Germline V gives CDR1 SGHNT, CDR2 YYREEE (reference sequence). The CDR3 is 13 amino acids. DNA for the CDR3: TGTGCCAGCAGCTTGCCCGGGGGGTTAGAGCAGTACTTC. This encodes CASSLPGGLEQYF.

The rearrangement joins TRBV29-1 to TRBJ2-7; D gene uncertain. The germline CDR1 and CDR2 sequences are SQVTM and ANQGSEA. CDR3 length: 14 amino acids. The CDR3 nucleotides are TGCAGTGCCCGTATAGACGAACCTACTTACGAGCAGTACTTC. The encoded protein is CSARIDEPTYEQYF.